These T cell receptor beta chains were read from a single sample in a study of HIV-infected patients and healthy controls. One entry per CDR3 protein, called by TCRdb with MiXCR from the 5' RACE reads. The repertoire holds more than 60,000 distinct CDR3 sequences, with around 21% as singletons. The source material was CD4+ T cells from blood. The receptors come from a human donor in good health. The CDR3 runs from the conserved cysteine through the conserved F or W.

V gene	J gene	CDR3 protein
TRBV3-2	TRBJ2-7	CASSQGGRQFSSYEQYF
TRBV11-2	TRBJ2-1	CASSLVVTHSPYSSGRALPDEQFF
TRBV7-6	TRBJ2-2	CASSLGSSGAGELFF
TRBV4-3	TRBJ1-1	CASSQDHGWRAFF
TRBV14	TRBJ2-3	CASSQPFAGGTDTQYF
TRBV4-2	TRBJ2-3	CASSQGTSGIPTDTQYF
TRBV2	TRBJ1-5	CARGGQSDDQPQHF
TRBV27	TRBJ2-3	CASSSDQRGTDTQYF
TRBV5-1	TRBJ1-2	CASSLGQQWDYGYTF
TRBV7-2	TRBJ1-3	CASSTGTGTIIYF
TRBV20-1	TRBJ2-3	CSASGTTDTQYF
TRBV5-1	TRBJ1-2	CASSMSQGAGGYTF
TRBV3-1	TRBJ2-7	CASSRQGSPYEQYF
TRBV20-1	TRBJ1-1	CSARASGEGTEAFF
TRBV5-1	TRBJ1-2	CASSLGEGQDGYTF
TRBV18	TRBJ2-7	CASRISSSYEQYF
TRBV29-1	TRBJ1-2	CSVEEAGRDGYTF
TRBV30	TRBJ1-6	CAWSATGGNYNSPLHF
TRBV6-2/TRBV6-3	TRBJ1-5	CASADREQTYQPQHF
TRBV29-1	TRBJ1-4	CSVEMGGREKLFF
TRBV7-9	TRBJ2-7	CASSLASATNSYEQYF
TRBV6-5	TRBJ2-3	CASKGLANRASTDTQYF
TRBV6-5	TRBJ2-7	CASSFLFAVSYEQYF
TRBV3-1	TRBJ2-5	CASSPRDYQETQYF
TRBV19	TRBJ1-4	CASSINGIGGEKLFF
TRBV19	TRBJ2-2	CASSMRTGGDTGELFF
TRBV29-1	TRBJ2-4	CSVGQGLAKNIQYF
TRBV6-2/TRBV6-3	TRBJ1-5	CASSSRGTGNQPQHF
TRBV10-3	TRBJ2-1	CAISEGGEPYNEQFF
TRBV10-3	TRBJ2-7	CAISEARGAYEQYF
TRBV6-1	TRBJ2-5	CAGRVAGQETQYF
TRBV20-1	TRBJ2-3	CSARNKSGNTDTQYF
TRBV12-3/TRBV12-4	TRBJ1-1	CASSLRGGATEAFF
TRBV29-1	TRBJ2-5	CSVRAGGQETQYF
TRBV6-5	TRBJ1-1	CASNEGRNTEAFF
TRBV7-9	TRBJ2-5	CASRGFIGTQYF
TRBV19	TRBJ2-4	CASSNTGTGNIQYF
TRBV12-3/TRBV12-4	TRBJ1-1	CASSLRPGGTEAFF
TRBV4-1	TRBJ1-5	CASSQADRGWNQPQHF
TRBV10-3	TRBJ2-2	CAIGTGELFF
TRBV3-1	TRBJ1-6	CASSQLQGIFNSPLHF
TRBV6-1	TRBJ1-5	CASRLQGGNQPQHF
TRBV18	TRBJ1-1	CASSQLQQGMNTEAFF
TRBV4-1	TRBJ2-3	CASSQTGLAGADTQYF
TRBV10-3	TRBJ1-2	CAITGQWDYGYTF
TRBV2	TRBJ1-1	CASSEAKGRVTEAFF
TRBV5-4	TRBJ2-1	CASSFPGTGATNEQFF
TRBV20-1	TRBJ1-1	CSARVGGAGTEAFF
TRBV7-9	TRBJ1-2	CASSFGQGTNYGYTF
TRBV29-1	TRBJ1-2	CSVEDRWEGSYGYTF
TRBV11-2	TRBJ1-1	CASSERLNTEAFF
TRBV12-3/TRBV12-4	TRBJ1-4	CASSPGLSATNEKLFF
TRBV10-3	TRBJ2-7	CAISETVTPGEQYF
TRBV19	TRBJ1-1	CASSDKNTEAFF
TRBV7-9	TRBJ2-5	CASSSFRGSGETQYF
TRBV15	TRBJ2-1	CATSRDHKGNNEQFF
TRBV2	TRBJ1-2	CASSVRGQGGYTF
TRBV18	TRBJ2-2	CASSPPGRTGELFF
TRBV6-5	TRBJ1-3	CASSYSGSSGNTIYF
TRBV6-1	TRBJ1-3	CASSDVTRTNGNTIYF